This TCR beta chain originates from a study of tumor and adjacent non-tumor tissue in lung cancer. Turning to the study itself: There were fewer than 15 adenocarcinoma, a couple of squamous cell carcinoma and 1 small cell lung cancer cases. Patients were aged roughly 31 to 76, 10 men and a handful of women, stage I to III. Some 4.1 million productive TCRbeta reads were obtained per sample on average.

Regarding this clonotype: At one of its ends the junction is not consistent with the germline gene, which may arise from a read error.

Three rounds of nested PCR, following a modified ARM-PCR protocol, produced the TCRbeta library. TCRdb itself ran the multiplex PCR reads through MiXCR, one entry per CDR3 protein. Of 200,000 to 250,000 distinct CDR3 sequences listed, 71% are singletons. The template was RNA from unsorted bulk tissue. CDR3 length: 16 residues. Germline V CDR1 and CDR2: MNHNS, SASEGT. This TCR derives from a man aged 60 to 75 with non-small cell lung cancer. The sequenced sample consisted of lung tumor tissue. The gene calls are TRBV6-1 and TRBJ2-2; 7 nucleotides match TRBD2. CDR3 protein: CASSPGASGRSGELFF. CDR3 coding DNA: TGTGCCAGCAGCCCCGGGGCCTCGGGCCGGAGCGGGGAGTTGTTTTTT.